The 15 T cell receptor beta chains presented below share a single source sample, sequenced in a study of control samples from healthy donors and cancer patients. TCRdb's copy holds only in-frame clones and misses some; the assay was immunoSEQ multiplex PCR. The sample table includes some 180,000 clones. The sequenced sample consisted of blood. The source is a woman aged 25 to 39 in good health.

The chain couples TRBV5-1 to TRBJ2-7; a weak D match, TRBD2 (6 bases). CDR3 length: 14 amino acids. Germline CDR1 reads SGHRS; CDR2 reads YFSETQ. Between the trimmed V and J ends, which lost 4 bases and 3 bases, there was a span of 14 bases. The CDR3 here is CASSPRDGGYEQYF. Written as DNA, the CDR3 is TGCGCCAGCAGCCCCCGGGACGGGGGCTACGAGCAGTACTTC.

The chain joins TRBV23-1 to TRBJ2-7, with 10 bases aligning to TRBD1. TRBV23-1 counts as an open reading frame of uncertain function. The CDR3 is 17 amino acids. Unmatched junction bases numbered 14, after V lost 6 bases and J lost 3 bases. Here the CDR3 DNA reads TGCGCCAGCAGCACGGTCAAAGGGACAGGGGATCTCTACGAGCAGTACTTC. It codes for CASSTVKGTGDLYEQYF.

V and J are TRBV28 and TRBJ1-4, with D perhaps TRBD1 (6 bases). Germline loops: CDR1 MDHEN, CDR2 SYDVKM. This CDR3 region has 15 residues. Trimming left V 6 bases short and J 1 base short, with 12 bases between. CDR3 in DNA: TGTGCCAGCAGCTGGGGGGGGCAAACTAATGAAAAACTGTTTTTT. Translating gives CASSWGGQTNEKLFF.

The rearrangement links TRBV7-8 to TRBJ1-1; D is ambiguous. Trimming shortened V by 0 bases and J by 1 base, and 9 bases separated the two germline ends. This CDR3 comprises 15 residues. Germline V gene lookup returns CDR1 SGHVS and CDR2 FQNEAQ. The CDR3 DNA reads TGTGCCAGCAGCTTAGCGCTTAGTCCGAACACTGAAGCTTTCTTT. It encodes CASSLALSPNTEAFF.

In regard to this clone: This same CDR3 is encoded by further DNA sequences in the sample. The chain combines TRBV6-5 with TRBJ1-1; D is possibly TRBD1 (5 bases). The CDR3 is 14 amino acids. V lost 4 bases and J lost 0, with 9 bases in between. From germline, CDR1 is MNHEY and CDR2 SVGAGI. CDR3 sequence: CASSSATVNTEAFF. In DNA form, the CDR3 reads TGTGCCAGCAGTTCTGCGACAGTGAACACTGAAGCTTTCTTT.

The chain has TRBV4-1 and TRBJ1-2; D is uncertain. Looked up from germline, CDR1 is MGHRA and CDR2 is YSYEKL. Trimming took off 1 base at V and 8 bases at J, with 14 bases between the two ends. The CDR3 contains 14 residues. The CDR3 DNA sequence: TGCGCCAGCAGCCAAGTGGTCAGGCTGGGCGGCTACACCTTC. This codes for CASSQVVRLGGYTF.

The genes are TRBV11-2 and TRBJ1-5, with TRBD1 matching 7 bases. V shed 4 bases, J shed 2 bases, and the junction held 5 bases outside the gene matches. The CDR3 is 15 residues long. Germline CDR1 SGHAT, CDR2 FQNNGV. In DNA, the CDR3 is TGTGCCAGCAGCTCGCGACAGGGCGGCAATCAGCCCCAGCATTTT. Amino acid sequence: CASSSRQGGNQPQHF.

The J gene is TRBJ1-3, the V gene TRBV9; no firm D call. The CDR3 contains 16 residues. Trimming shortened V by 2 bases and J by 3 bases, and 15 bases separated the two germline ends. Per the germline V gene, CDR1 is SGDLS and CDR2 is YYNGEE. CDR3 sequence reads: CASSVRSGHGGNTIYF. CDR3 sequence (DNA): TGTGCCAGCAGCGTCCGATCGGGCCACGGTGGAAACACCATATATTTT.

This rearrangement joins TRBV3-1 (or the pseudogene TRBV3-2) to TRBJ1-4; D possibly corresponds to TRBD1 (6 bases). This CDR3 has 14 residues. V was cut by 5 bases and J by 6 bases, with 13 bases left in between. CDR1 LGHDT and CDR2 YNNKEL come from the germline V gene (reference sequence). The CDR3 DNA follows: TGTGCCAGCAGCGCCGAACAGGGAGATGAAAAACTGTTTTTT. Translating gives CASSAEQGDEKLFF.

The chain combines TRBV6-5 with TRBJ1-3, with 9 bases that match TRBD1. V dropped 4 bases and J dropped 4; count of bases not matched to a gene: 8. The CDR3 consists of 16 residues. The germline gives CDR1 MNHEY, CDR2 SVGAGI. CDR3 in amino acids: CASSLIQGALGNTIYF. In DNA form, the CDR3 reads TGTGCCAGCAGTTTGATACAGGGGGCGTTAGGAAACACCATATATTTT.

This chain joins TRBV27 and TRBJ1-4; 8 bases are a match to TRBD1. Per germline, CDR1 MNHEY and CDR2 SMNVEV (reference sequence). V shed 4 bases and J 10 bases; nucleotides not matched to a gene: 8. The length of the CDR3 is 14 residues. As DNA, the CDR3 is TGTGCCAGCAGTTCAGACAGGGGCCCTAGAAAACTGTTTTTT. Its protein product is CASSSDRGPRKLFF.

The CDR3 bases are TGTGCCAGCAGCCAAGATTGGCAAGAGCCTTTAAATCAGCCCCAGCATTTT. Translation: CASSQDWQEPLNQPQHF. This chain uses TRBV3-1 (or the pseudogene TRBV3-2) with TRBJ1-5; D not resolved. V dropped 0 bases and J dropped 4 bases, with 16 bases sitting between them. The germline CDR1 and CDR2 sequences are LGHDT and YNNKEL (reference sequence). The CDR3 length is 17 residues.

The chain is built from TRBV21-1 and TRBJ1-2; no DNA check was done on the table's D call, TRBD1. TRBV21-1 is marked as a pseudogene. The CDR3 has 15 amino acids. The CDR3 reads CASSKWGIRGYGYTF. The CDR3 region has the DNA TGTGCCAGCAGCAAATGGGGGATCAGGGGCTATGGCTACACCTTC.

The chain recombines TRBV2 with TRBJ1-3, with TRBD1 as a possible D gene (6 bases). V dropped 4 bases and J dropped 0 bases, with 10 bases sitting between them. Germline lookup yields CDR1 SNHLY and CDR2 FYNNEI. The CDR3 length is 15 residues. CDR3 DNA sequence: TGTGCCAGCAGTGGCCCGACAGGCTCTGGAAACACCATATATTTT. As protein: CASSGPTGSGNTIYF.

The rearrangement uses TRBV7-9 and TRBJ2-1; D unresolved. The CDR3 sequence is 11 residues long. V was clipped by 6 bases and J by 7 bases, with 7 bases between them. Germline V gives CDR1 SEHNR, CDR2 FQNEAQ (reference sequence). DNA of the CDR3: TGTGCCAGCAGTATCCGGAATGAGCAGTTCTTC. Translating gives CASSIRNEQFF.